The rows below give T cell receptor beta chains drawn from one sample of a study of blood T cell repertoires in COVID-19. The method was immunoSEQ multiplex PCR; TCRdb's version includes in-frame clones alone and lacks a portion of them. The table includes some 170,000 clones, 84% detected once. Specimen: peripheral blood. These receptors were obtained from a woman aged 80 or over with acute or convalescent COVID-19. The CDR3 runs from the conserved cysteine through the conserved F or W. Each record gives: V gene, clone size, D gene, J gene, CDR3 protein, CDR3 DNA. A D gene is named only where the DNA matches it firmly. Clone size, where shown, is once, few, many, or a class for clones that have expanded.

V: TRBV7-2
size: NA
D: NA
J: TRBJ1-5
CDR3: CASSLVGGLNQPQHF
DNA: TGTGCCAGCAGCTTAGTTGGGGGCCTTAATCAGCCCCAGCATTTT

V: TRBV10-1
size: NA
D: NA
J: TRBJ1-2
CDR3: CASSGGASYGYTF
DNA: TGCGCCAGCAGTGGAGGAGCAAGCTATGGCTACACCTTC

V: TRBV6-5
size: few
D: TRBD1
J: TRBJ1-5
CDR3: CASSDRGGQPQHF
DNA: TGTGCCAGCAGCGACAGGGGGGGTCAGCCCCAGCATTTT

V: TRBV27
size: NA
D: TRBD1
J: TRBJ1-5
CDR3: CASSLTGDQPQHF
DNA: TGTGCCAGCAGTCTTACAGGGGATCAGCCCCAGCATTTT

V: TRBV7-9
size: NA
D: TRBD2
J: TRBJ2-1
CDR3: CASSRTSGQNNEQFF
DNA: TGTGCCAGCAGCCGGACTAGCGGGCAAAACAATGAGCAGTTCTTC

V: TRBV7-2
size: NA
D: NA
J: TRBJ1-2
CDR3: CASSPQSAGMNGYTF
DNA: TGTGCCAGCAGCCCGCAATCGGCAGGGATGAATGGCTACACCTTC

V: TRBV28
size: NA
D: NA
J: TRBJ2-3
CDR3: CASSLGANQDTQYF
DNA: TGTGCCAGCAGTTTAGGGGCAAATCAAGATACGCAGTATTTT

V: TRBV11-2
size: NA
D: NA
J: TRBJ2-4
CDR3: CASSPGLLLAKNIQYF
DNA: TGTGCCAGCAGCCCCGGACTGTTACTAGCCAAAAACATTCAGTACTTC

V: TRBV3-1/TRBV3-2
size: NA
D: NA
J: TRBJ1-1
CDR3: CASSAGGGWKSEAFF
DNA: TGTGCCAGCAGCGCCGGCGGGGGGTGGAAGTCTGAAGCTTTCTTT

V: TRBV7-6
size: NA
D: NA
J: TRBJ1-3
CDR3: CASSLDQQGSGNTIYF
DNA: TGTGCCAGCAGCTTAGACCAACAGGGCTCTGGAAACACCATATATTTT

V: TRBV24-1
size: NA
D: TRBD2
J: TRBJ2-1
CDR3: CATSLPGLADEQFF
DNA: TGTGCCACCAGCCTCCCCGGACTAGCTGATGAGCAGTTCTTC

V: TRBV5-5
size: NA
D: NA
J: TRBJ2-7
CDR3: CASSADGGSYEQYF
DNA: TGTGCCAGCAGCGCCGACGGCGGATCCTACGAGCAGTACTTC

V: TRBV18
size: NA
D: NA
J: TRBJ2-1
CDR3: CASSPMGRVAETEQFF
DNA: TGTGCCAGCTCACCAATGGGCAGGGTGGCTGAAACTGAGCAGTTCTTC

V: TRBV19
size: NA
D: NA
J: TRBJ1-6
CDR3: CASSIVRVVNSPLHF
DNA: TGTGCCAGTAGTATAGTCCGGGTCGTCAATTCACCCCTCCACTTT

V: TRBV5-1
size: NA
D: TRBD2
J: TRBJ2-3
CDR3: CASSASGGFTDTQYF
DNA: TGCGCCAGCAGCGCTAGCGGGGGCTTCACAGATACGCAGTATTTT

V: TRBV4-3
size: NA
D: NA
J: TRBJ2-5
CDR3: CASSQVLGPPETQYF
DNA: TGCGCCAGCAGCCAAGTGTTGGGGCCCCCGGAGACCCAGTACTTC

V: TRBV2
size: NA
D: NA
J: TRBJ2-7
CDR3: CARSRQKYYEQYF
DNA: TGTGCCAGAAGTAGACAGAAATACTACGAGCAGTACTTC

V: TRBV7-9
size: NA
D: TRBD2
J: TRBJ2-1
CDR3: CASSPGGEQFF
DNA: TGTGCCAGCAGCCCCGGGGGGGAGCAGTTCTTC

V: TRBV18
size: few
D: TRBD2
J: TRBJ2-5
CDR3: CASSPLGGTIQETQYF
DNA: TGTGCCAGCTCACCACTAGGCGGGACTATCCAAGAGACCCAGTACTTC

V: TRBV7-2
size: NA
D: NA
J: TRBJ2-6
CDR3: CASSYGNSGANVLTF
DNA: TGTGCCAGCAGCTATGGCAACTCTGGGGCCAACGTCCTGACTTTC

V: TRBV7-7
size: NA
D: TRBD2
J: TRBJ2-1
CDR3: CASSSTEPGTSEYNEQFF
DNA: TGTGCTAGCAGCTCCACTGAGCCCGGGACTAGCGAATACAATGAGCAGTTCTTC

V: TRBV21-1
size: NA
D: NA
J: TRBJ2-5
CDR3: CASSRTSGGAETQYF
DNA: TGTGCCAGCAGCCGGACTAGCGGGGGGGCAGAGACCCAGTACTTC

V: TRBV11-3
size: NA
D: TRBD2
J: TRBJ2-7
CDR3: CASSRTGSGRGEQYF
DNA: TGTGCCAGCAGCCGTACAGGGAGCGGGAGAGGCGAGCAGTACTTC

V: TRBV7-2
size: NA
D: NA
J: TRBJ1-5
CDR3: CASSLQQGVGQPQHF
DNA: TGTGCCAGCAGCCTTCAACAGGGCGTTGGTCAGCCCCAGCATTTT

V: TRBV7-3
size: NA
D: NA
J: TRBJ2-5
CDR3: CASSLQGPPPQYF
DNA: TGTGCCAGCAGCCTGCAGGGGCCGCCGCCCCAGTACTTC

V: TRBV3-1/TRBV3-2
size: NA
D: NA
J: TRBJ2-7
CDR3: CASSQRRAGEQYF
DNA: TGTGCCAGCAGCCAGAGGAGAGCGGGCGAGCAGTACTTC

V: TRBV5-4
size: NA
D: NA
J: TRBJ2-7
CDR3: CASSLVGTSHYEQYF
DNA: TGTGCCAGCAGCTTGGTCGGGACTTCCCACTACGAGCAGTACTTC

V: TRBV5-6
size: NA
D: TRBD1
J: TRBJ2-7
CDR3: CASRPGQGYYEQYF
DNA: TGTGCCAGCAGGCCGGGACAGGGGTACTACGAGCAGTACTTC

V: TRBV7-7
size: NA
D: NA
J: TRBJ2-3
CDR3: CASSSTGDTDTQYF
DNA: TGTGCTAGCAGCTCCACGGGGGACACAGATACGCAGTATTTT

V: TRBV27
size: once
D: TRBD2
J: TRBJ2-1
CDR3: CASRPDSGGLYNEQFF
DNA: TGTGCCAGCAGACCAGATTCGGGGGGACTCTACAATGAGCAGTTCTTC

V: TRBV29-1
size: NA
D: TRBD1
J: TRBJ2-2
CDR3: CSTGTGRSGELFF
DNA: TGCAGCACCGGGACAGGGAGGTCCGGGGAGCTGTTTTTT

V: TRBV5-1
size: NA
D: NA
J: TRBJ2-2
CDR3: CASSSLRGGGELFF
DNA: TGCGCCAGCAGCTCCCTAAGGGGGGGCGGGGAGCTGTTTTTT

V: TRBV5-1
size: NA
D: TRBD1
J: TRBJ1-1
CDR3: CASSLNQGAVEAFF
DNA: TGCGCCAGCAGCTTGAATCAGGGGGCGGTAGAAGCTTTCTTT

V: TRBV10-2
size: NA
D: NA
J: TRBJ1-6
CDR3: CASSEVNRLESPLHF
DNA: TGCGCCAGCAGTGAGGTAAACAGGCTAGAATCACCCCTCCACTTT

V: TRBV10-3
size: NA
D: NA
J: TRBJ1-5
CDR3: CAIRGDSGNQPQHF
DNA: TGTGCCATCAGGGGCGACAGTGGCAATCAGCCCCAGCATTTT

V: TRBV18
size: once
D: TRBD1
J: TRBJ1-1
CDR3: CASSPQRTGAGGTEAFF
DNA: TGTGCCAGCTCACCACAGAGGACAGGGGCTGGGGGCACTGAAGCTTTCTTT

V: TRBV5-1
size: once
D: NA
J: TRBJ1-4
CDR3: CASSLQGGREKLFF
DNA: TGCGCCAGCAGCCTACAGGGTGGCCGGGAAAAACTGTTTTTT

V: TRBV7-2
size: NA
D: TRBD2
J: TRBJ2-7
CDR3: CASSLVLAGWYEQYF
DNA: TGTGCCAGCAGCTTAGTCCTAGCGGGATGGTACGAGCAGTACTTC

V: TRBV6-1
size: NA
D: NA
J: TRBJ2-4
CDR3: CASSDYRQVAKNIQYF
DNA: TGTGCCAGCAGTGATTACCGCCAGGTAGCCAAAAACATTCAGTACTTC

V: TRBV28
size: few
D: NA
J: TRBJ1-3
CDR3: CASILSAGAASGNTIYF
DNA: TGTGCCAGCATCCTTTCGGCAGGGGCAGCTTCTGGAAACACCATATATTTT

V: TRBV7-8
size: NA
D: NA
J: TRBJ2-1
CDR3: CASSVSREYNEQFF
DNA: TGTGCCAGCAGCGTCTCCCGGGAGTACAATGAGCAGTTCTTC

V: TRBV7-2
size: NA
D: NA
J: TRBJ2-5
CDR3: CASREGASETQYF
DNA: TGTGCCAGCAGGGAAGGGGCCTCGGAGACCCAGTACTTC

V: TRBV2
size: NA
D: NA
J: TRBJ1-5
CDR3: CASSAMSSNQPQHF
DNA: TGTGCCAGCAGTGCCATGAGTAGCAATCAGCCCCAGCATTTT

V: TRBV18
size: NA
D: TRBD2
J: TRBJ2-1
CDR3: CASSPRLAGEEQFF
DNA: TGTGCCAGCTCACCCAGACTAGCGGGAGAAGAGCAGTTCTTC

V: TRBV5-1
size: NA
D: TRBD1
J: TRBJ2-7
CDR3: CASSLAGTGAYEQYF
DNA: TGCGCCAGCAGCTTGGCCGGGACAGGAGCCTACGAGCAGTACTTC

V: TRBV9
size: NA
D: NA
J: TRBJ2-6
CDR3: CASSVAPGSSGANVLTF
DNA: TGTGCCAGCAGCGTAGCCCCCGGGAGCTCTGGGGCCAACGTCCTGACTTTC

V: TRBV2
size: NA
D: TRBD1
J: TRBJ2-1
CDR3: CASTLTGINYNEQFF
DNA: TGTGCCAGCACCTTGACAGGGATCAACTACAATGAGCAGTTCTTC

V: TRBV28
size: NA
D: TRBD1
J: TRBJ1-2
CDR3: CASRTGDYGYTF
DNA: TGTGCCAGCAGAACAGGGGACTATGGCTACACCTTC

V: TRBV12-3/TRBV12-4
size: NA
D: NA
J: TRBJ2-7
CDR3: CASRKQGTYEQYF
DNA: TGTGCCAGCAGAAAACAGGGCACCTACGAGCAGTACTTC

V: TRBV4-2
size: NA
D: TRBD2
J: TRBJ2-3
CDR3: CASSQDGTSGRANLDTQYF
DNA: TGTGCCAGCAGCCAAGATGGGACTAGCGGGAGGGCCAATTTAGATACGCAGTATTTT